One and the same sample provided the 28 T cell receptor beta chains below, sequenced in a study of blood T cell repertoires in COVID-19. Produced via immunoSEQ multiplex PCR; TCRdb's table is partial and in-frame only. The sample has 400,000 to 450,000 clones, 80% to 95% seen once. The material sequenced was PBMCs or T cells enriched from blood (not recorded which). These receptors originate from a man aged 18 to 29 who had recovered from COVID-19.

The chain carries TRBV16 and TRBJ1-1, with D possibly being TRBD1 (6 bases). V lost 0 bases and J lost 4, with 18 bases in between. Germline V gives CDR1 KGHSY, CDR2 FQNENV. CDR3 length: 17 residues. CDR3 region: CASSQSLGTGRSTEAFF. Written as DNA, the CDR3 is TGTGCCAGCAGCCAATCGCTGGGTACAGGGCGGTCCACTGAAGCTTTCTTT.

The chain is built from TRBV5-1 and TRBJ2-7; TRBD1 is a possible D gene (5 bases). Deletions cut 0 bases from V and 1 base from J, with 11 bases between. The CDR3 is made up of 15 amino acids. Germline CDR1 is SGHRS and CDR2 is YFSETQ. This CDR3 is CASSLGQTLSYEQYF. In DNA, the CDR3 is TGCGCCAGCAGCTTGGGACAGACCCTATCCTACGAGCAGTACTTC. The variable domain in full, with the rest retrieved from reference TRBV5-1 and TRBJ2-7, is KAGVTQTPRYLIKTRGQQVTLSCSPISGHRSVSWYQQTPGQGLQFLFEYFSETQRNKGNFPGRFSGRQFSNSRSEMNVSTLELGDSALYLCASSLGQTLSYEQYFGPGTRLTVT.

The chain uses TRBV6-4 and TRBJ2-7, with 10 bases that match TRBD2. After removal of 7 bases from V and 2 bases from J, the junction contained 17 bases not matched to a gene. CDR3 length: 18 residues. Germline CDR1 is MRHNA and CDR2 is SNTAGT. The CDR3 reads CASTSRYPLAGDPYEQYF. The CDR3 DNA reads as TGTGCCAGCACCTCCCGGTACCCCCTAGCGGGAGATCCCTACGAGCAGTACTTC.

The chain combines TRBV25-1 with TRBJ1-6; D not certain. This CDR3 has 14 amino acids. Trimming cost V 7 bases and J 7 bases, with 14 bases left between them. Germline-derived CDR1 and CDR2 are MGHDK and SYGVNS. CDR3 nucleotides: TGTGCCAGCACTCAGTTTCCCCAAAATTCACCCCTCCACTTT. Its protein is CASTQFPQNSPLHF.

The genes are TRBV5-4 and TRBJ1-2; TRBD1 agrees at 8 bases. The germline CDR1 and CDR2 sequences are SGHNT and YYREEE (reference sequence). The CDR3 runs to 12 residues. Trimming cost V 4 bases and J 8 bases; bases outside gene matches: 4. For the CDR3, the DNA is TGTGCCAGCAGCCCGGGGACAGGCGGCTACACCTTC. It encodes CASSPGTGGYTF.

This sequence joins TRBV19 and TRBJ1-2, with 9 bases fitting TRBD1. Germline values: CDR1 LNHDA, CDR2 SQIVND (reference sequence). V lost 4 bases and J lost 5; bases outside the gene matches: 8. This CDR3 region has 15 residues. The CDR3, as DNA: TGTGCCAGTAGTACAGGGACAGGGTGGTATTATGGCTACACCTTC. Translating it yields CASSTGTGWYYGYTF.

The CDR3 DNA is TGTGCCAGCAGCTTAGGAGTAGGGGTACGCACTGAAGCTTTCTTT. Translation: CASSLGVGVRTEAFF. The rearrangement links TRBV7-3 to TRBJ1-1; weak D call: TRBD1 (5 bases). The CDR3 is 15 residues long. Germline CDR1 is SGHTA and CDR2 is FQGTGA. Trimming took off 2 bases at V and 4 bases at J, with 14 bases between the two ends.

V and J are TRBV7-6 and TRBJ1-5; 7 positions match TRBD1. V dropped 1 base and J dropped 3; count of bases not matched to a gene: 3. The germline V gene encodes CDR1 SGHVS and CDR2 FNYEAQ. The CDR3 runs 15 residues. CDR3 in amino acids: CASSLGQGPNQPQHF. The CDR3 region has the DNA TGTGCCAGCAGCTTAGGACAGGGCCCCAATCAGCCCCAGCATTTT.

This rearrangement joins TRBV19 to TRBJ1-5; D remains unclear. The germline V and J ends were trimmed by 11 bases and 2 bases, with 19 bases remaining between them. CDR3 length: 15 residues. CDR1 is LNHDA and CDR2 is SQIVND in the germline V gene (reference sequence). The CDR3 DNA sequence: TGTGCCTACCTCCAACCGGGGTTTGGCAATCAGCCCCAGCATTTT. Amino acid sequence: CAYLQPGFGNQPQHF.

This rearrangement joins TRBV6-5 to TRBJ1-5; D is ambiguous. Per germline, CDR1 MNHEY and CDR2 SVGAGI. The CDR3 runs to 14 residues. V was shortened by 8 bases and J by 2 bases, with 13 bases between the two germline ends. This chain's CDR3 is CASGLLPGNQPQHF. The CDR3 region has the DNA TGTGCCAGCGGACTTCTACCGGGCAATCAGCCCCAGCATTTT.

As DNA, the CDR3 is TGTGCCACCCCGTCAGGGCAGGGCGATTGTAATCAGCCCCAGCATTTT. Its protein product is CATPSGQGDCNQPQHF. This chain links TRBV24-1 with TRBJ1-5; D is possibly TRBD1 (5 bases). This CDR3 contains 16 residues. Trimming took off 9 bases at V and 4 bases at J, with 21 bases between the two ends. Germline CDR1 and CDR2: KGHDR and SFDVKD.

V usage is TRBV2 and J usage is TRBJ2-5; possibly TRBD1 for D (5 bases). Germline CDR1 and CDR2: SNHLY and FYNNEI. Trimming shortened V by 10 bases and J by 2 bases, and 17 bases separated the two germline ends. CDR3 length equals 14 residues. The CDR3 protein is CANHWTTCQETQYF. Written as DNA, the CDR3 is TGTGCCAACCACTGGACAACGTGTCAAGAGACCCAGTACTTC.

The gene calls are TRBV28 and TRBJ2-7, with 9 bases aligning to TRBD1. V dropped 7 bases and J dropped 3; count of bases not matched to a gene: 4. This CDR3 spans 13 amino acids. Germline V gene sequence: CDR1 MDHEN, CDR2 SYDVKM. The CDR3 coding sequence is TGTGCCAGCAAGGGACAGGGTATCTACGAGCAGTACTTC. This gives the protein CASKGQGIYEQYF.

The J gene is TRBJ1-4, the V gene TRBV7-2; D unresolved. This CDR3 spans 16 amino acids. V gave up 3 bases and J gave up 8 bases, with 19 bases separating them. Looked up from germline, CDR1 is SGHTA and CDR2 is FQGNSA. The CDR3 bases are TGTGCCAGCAGCTTGGGATGGAGACTCGGAGGCGAAAAACTGTTTTTT. This gives the protein CASSLGWRLGGEKLFF.

The V call is TRBV28, the J call TRBJ1-5, with D unclear. Germline lookup yields CDR1 MDHEN and CDR2 SYDVKM. The V and J ends lost 5 bases and 6 bases respectively, with 11 bases between them. CDR3 size: 13 residues. The CDR3 protein is CASSLEGSQPQHF. The CDR3 DNA sequence: TGTGCCAGCAGTCTGGAGGGTAGTCAGCCCCAGCATTTT.

This rearrangement joins TRBV2 to TRBJ2-7; no clear D gene. V shed 8 bases and J shed 3 bases, with 20 bases lying between them. The CDR3 has 15 residues. Per the germline V gene, CDR1 is SNHLY and CDR2 is FYNNEI. CDR3 in amino acids: CASGPRALADYEQYF. As DNA, the CDR3 is TGTGCCAGCGGTCCCCGAGCTTTGGCGGACTACGAGCAGTACTTC.

The chain has TRBV2 and TRBJ1-5; 7 nucleotides match TRBD1. Germline V gives CDR1 SNHLY, CDR2 FYNNEI. The CDR3 covers 14 residues. After removal of 7 bases from V and 2 bases from J, the junction contained 5 bases not matched to a gene. The chain's CDR3 is CASKGAAGNQPQHF. The CDR3 DNA sequence: TGTGCCAGCAAGGGGGCTGCTGGCAATCAGCCCCAGCATTTT.

This sequence joins TRBV24-1 and TRBJ1-6, with D unclear. Germline CDR1 reads KGHDR; CDR2 reads SFDVKD. The length of the CDR3 is 18 residues. Trimming took 1 base from V and 6 from J, leaving 18 bases between them. The CDR3 coding sequence is TGTGCCACCAGTGATTTCTTCCCCCGGGGTGTTTGTAATTCACCCCTCCACTTT. It translates to CATSDFFPRGVCNSPLHF.

The chain uses TRBV5-4 and TRBJ2-5, with 11 bases lining up with TRBD1. CDR1 SGHNT and CDR2 YYREEE come from the germline V gene (reference sequence). The CDR3 loop spans 15 amino acids. With 3 bases clipped from V and 5 bases from J, the junction kept 6 bases outside the gene matches. The CDR3 DNA sequence: TGTGCCAGCAGCTGGACCGGGACAGGGGGGGAGACCCAGTACTTC. This sequence encodes CASSWTGTGGETQYF.

The V and J genes are TRBV7-9 and TRBJ1-1, with D possibly TRBD1 on 5 matching bases. Trimming left V 6 bases short and J 6 bases short, with 8 bases between. The germline V gene encodes CDR1 SEHNR and CDR2 FQNEAQ (reference sequence). This CDR3 region has 11 residues. The chain's CDR3 is CASSQQAEAFF. Here the CDR3 DNA reads TGTGCCAGCAGTCAACAGGCTGAAGCTTTCTTT.

The chain couples TRBV9 to TRBJ1-6; D is possibly TRBD1 (5 bases). The CDR3 totals 15 residues. Trimming shortened V by 3 bases and J by 8 bases, and 15 bases separated the two germline ends. CDR1 and CDR2 from the germline V gene are SGDLS and YYNGEE. DNA for the CDR3: TGTGCCAGCAGCGAAACTGGGGCCGGGTATTCACCCCTCCACTTT. Encoded protein: CASSETGAGYSPLHF.

The chain is built from TRBV15 and TRBJ1-6; D remains ambiguous. The CDR3 runs 18 residues. V lost 0 bases and J 0 bases, leaving 12 bases between the germline ends. Germline loops: CDR1 LNHNV, CDR2 YYDKDF (reference sequence). The CDR3 protein is CATSRDHPGSSYNSPLHF. DNA for the CDR3: TGTGCCACCAGCAGAGATCACCCAGGCAGCTCCTATAATTCACCCCTCCACTTT. The complete variable domain, with remaining parts taken from reference TRBV15 and TRBJ1-6, reads DAMVIQNPRYQVTQFGKPVTLSCSQTLNHNVMYWYQQKSSQAPKLLFHYYDKDFNNEADTPDNFQSRRPNTSFCFLDIRSPGLGDTAMYLCATSRDHPGSSYNSPLHFGNGTRLTVT.

The J gene is TRBJ2-5, the V gene TRBV10-3; 12 bases are a match to TRBD1. J lost 5 bases, V lost 8 bases, and 9 bases had no gene match. The CDR3 loop spans 15 amino acids. The germline gives CDR1 ENHRY, CDR2 SYGVKD. The CDR3 here is CAIRRDRGRRETQYF. The CDR3 DNA follows: TGTGCCATCCGCCGGGACAGGGGGCGGAGGGAGACCCAGTACTTC.

The CDR3 here is CAISVDRVTTEAFF. CDR3 sequence (DNA): TGTGCCATCAGTGTCGACAGGGTGACCACTGAAGCTTTCTTT. The gene calls are TRBV10-3 and TRBJ1-1, with TRBD1 matching 7 bases. Germline CDR1 is ENHRY and CDR2 is SYGVKD. V gave up 4 bases and J gave up 4 bases; unmatched junction bases: 6. This CDR3 is built from 14 residues.

J is TRBJ1-3 and V is TRBV7-3; D is possibly TRBD1 (6 bases). Per germline, CDR1 SGHTA and CDR2 FQGTGA. The CDR3 length is 15 residues. Trimming stripped 5 bases from V and 2 bases from J, with 13 bases between. For the CDR3, the DNA is TGTGCCAGCAGCCCGGACAGCTCCGCTGGAAACACCATATATTTT. Translated: CASSPDSSAGNTIYF.

The chain links TRBV19 to TRBJ2-7, with 11 positions matching TRBD2. The J segment lost 5 bases and the V segment lost 5 bases, leaving 5 bases of the junction unmatched. The CDR3 spans 14 residues. CDR1 and CDR2 (germline): LNHDA, SQIVND (reference sequence). The CDR3 DNA follows: TGTGCCAGTAGTGCCACTAGCGGGGGCAACGAGCAGTACTTC. It codes for CASSATSGGNEQYF.

The chain combines TRBV2 with TRBJ2-1, with 11 bases identical to TRBD1. Germline V gene sequence: CDR1 SNHLY, CDR2 FYNNEI. Trimming at V came to 9 bases and at J to 7 bases, leaving 5 bases not matched to a gene. The CDR3 loop spans 13 amino acids. This chain's CDR3 is CARSGTGGNEQFF. CDR3 sequence (DNA): TGTGCCAGATCCGGGACAGGGGGGAATGAGCAGTTCTTC.

The J gene is TRBJ1-1, the V gene TRBV5-1; a possible D gene is TRBD1 (5 bases). In germline, CDR1 is SGHRS, CDR2 YFSETQ. Trimming stripped 0 bases from V and 3 bases from J, with 9 bases between. The CDR3 contains 14 residues. The CDR3 nucleotides are TGCGCCAGCAGCTTGGACGGGGGTGACACTGAAGCTTTCTTT. Protein: CASSLDGGDTEAFF.